This entry lists 2 T cell receptor beta chains sequenced from one sample in a study of identical twins. Via MiXCR, TCRdb re-called the 5' RACE reads, giving one row per CDR3 protein. The data show hundreds of thousands of distinct CDR3 sequences, 12% seen once. Another study also made use of these data, one on yellow fever vaccine responses in identical twins.

Sequencing input: PBMCs. The receptors derive from a woman aged 18-29 years in good health.

This clonotype showed up many times. The V call is TRBV5-6, the J call TRBJ2-7; the D gene is possibly TRBD2 (5 bases). Germline assignment: CDR1 SGHDT and CDR2 YYEEEE. The CDR3 is 11 amino acids. V dropped 4 bases and J dropped 7 bases, with 9 bases sitting between them. CDR3 in DNA: TGTGCCAGCAGCCACAGAGGGGAGCAGTACTTC. Translating gives CASSHRGEQYF.

This chain joins TRBV7-6 and TRBJ2-5; no definite D call. Germline assignment: CDR1 SGHVS and CDR2 FNYEAQ. Between the trimmed V and J ends, which lost 5 bases and 4 bases, there was a span of 14 bases. This CDR3 contains 14 residues. The CDR3 sequence is CASSESQWRETQYF. The CDR3 DNA reads TGTGCCAGCAGCGAATCGCAGTGGCGAGAGACCCAGTACTTC.